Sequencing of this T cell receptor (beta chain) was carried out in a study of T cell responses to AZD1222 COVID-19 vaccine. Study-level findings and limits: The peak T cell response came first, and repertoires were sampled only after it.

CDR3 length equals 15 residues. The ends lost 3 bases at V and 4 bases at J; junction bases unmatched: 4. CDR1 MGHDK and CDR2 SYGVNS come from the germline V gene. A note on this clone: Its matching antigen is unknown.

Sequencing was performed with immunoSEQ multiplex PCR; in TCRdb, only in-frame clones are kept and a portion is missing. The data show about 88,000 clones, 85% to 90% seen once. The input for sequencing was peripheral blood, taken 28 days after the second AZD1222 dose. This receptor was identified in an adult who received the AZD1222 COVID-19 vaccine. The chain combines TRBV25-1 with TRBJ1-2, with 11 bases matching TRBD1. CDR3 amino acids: CASSESGTGGYGYTF. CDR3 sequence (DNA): TGTGCCAGCAGTGAGTCCGGGACAGGGGGCTATGGCTACACCTTC.